This TCR beta chain was profiled in a study of blood T cell repertoires in COVID-19. Across the study: Samples of COVID-19 (acute and convalescent) were obtained from the United States, Italy and Spain. T cells, B-cell-depleted T cells, or PBMCs provided the cDNA or gDNA that served as material.

This CDR3 spans 13 amino acids. Germline lookup yields CDR1 SQVTM and CDR2 ANQGSEA. The V and J ends lost 7 bases and 10 bases, in that order; junction bases with no gene match: 10. As processed by the authors: Counts of nucleated cells, estimated from reference gene primer amplification, were obtained. The repertoire was sequenced with immunoSEQ multiplex PCR; TCRdb's copy has only in-frame clones and lacks some. V and J calls and clone size come straight from that table; D and trimming were deduced from the DNA. The sample shows 230,000 or so clones, roughly 89% of them seen only once. The genes are TRBV29-1 and TRBJ2-7, with 13 bases aligning to TRBD2. The sequence was collected from a woman in her thirties or forties who had recovered from COVID-19. The sequencing sample was made of peripheral blood. The CDR3 reads CSAAPGLAGFQYF. The CDR3 region has the DNA TGCAGCGCTGCACCGGGACTAGCGGGGTTCCAGTACTTC.